These 24 T cell receptor beta chains were sequenced from one sample in a study of regulatory T cells in long-lasting Graves disease. The time point is: persistent/refractory GD, antithyroid drugs over 5 years with positive TRAb. PBMCs were the source of the RNA used for TCR sequencing. Arm-PCR of CDR3 regions and iRepertoire HTBI primers were the basis on which TCR beta libraries were built. TCRdb re-analysed the multiplex PCR reads in MiXCR, keeping a single row per CDR3 protein. This repertoire shows some 450,000 distinct CDR3 sequences, about 25% found once; its top ten account for about a quarter. The source was peripheral blood mononuclear cells (PBMCs), collected when the disease was refractory, from a patient treated with antithyroid drugs. The receptors shown here come from a female donor with Graves disease.

The rearrangement joins TRBV6-1 to TRBJ2-7; 7 nucleotides line up with TRBD2. The CDR3 runs to 14 residues. Germline values: CDR1 MNHNS, CDR2 SASEGT. The V and J ends lost 7 bases and 3 bases, in that order; junction bases with no gene match: 9. The CDR3 nucleotides read TGTGCCAGCACCTTACGGGACTATTTCTACGAGCAGTACTTC. This sequence encodes CASTLRDYFYEQYF.

The J gene is TRBJ1-2, the V gene TRBV29-1; D remains ambiguous. The CDR3 has 12 residues. Germline loops: CDR1 SQVTM, CDR2 ANQGSEA. Trimming shortened V by 1 base and J by 8 bases, and 11 bases separated the two germline ends. CDR3 bases: TGCAGCGTTGAAGTCGGGCATAGGGGCTACACCTTC. Protein product: CSVEVGHRGYTF.

This clonotype was seen ten or more times. V usage is TRBV30 and J usage is TRBJ2-7, with TRBD2 as a possible D gene (5 bases). In germline, CDR1 is GTSNPN, CDR2 SVGIG (reference sequence). With 0 bases removed from V and 2 bases from J, the gap between germline ends came to 11 bases. The CDR3 runs 14 residues. CDR3 sequence: CAWSVGSATYEQYF. In DNA, the CDR3 is TGTGCCTGGAGTGTTGGTAGCGCAACCTACGAGCAGTACTTC.

This clonotype was seen repeatedly, ten times or more. The chain carries TRBV12-3 or TRBV12-4 and TRBJ1-1; D unresolved. The CDR3 runs 13 residues. Trimming cost V 1 base and J 1 base, with 4 bases left between them. The CDR3 nucleotides read TGTGCCAGCAGTTTAGAGACGAACACTGAAGCTTTCTTT. Translated, it gives CASSLETNTEAFF.

This clonotype was counted many times. This sequence joins TRBV12-3 or TRBV12-4 and TRBJ1-1; no clear D gene. Trimming left V 5 bases short and J 7 bases short, with 23 bases between. The CDR3 sequence is 16 residues long. The CDR3 DNA is TGTGCCAGCAGTCTGTTTGTCGCGCCCGCAATTTTTGAAGCTTTCTTT. Translated, it gives CASSLFVAPAIFEAFF.

The V gene is TRBV5-4, the J gene TRBJ1-2; TRBD1 might be the D (5 bases). Trimming removed 0 bases at V and 4 bases at J, with 10 bases between. The CDR3 runs to 14 residues. The germline gives CDR1 SGHNT, CDR2 YYREEE (reference sequence). The CDR3 loop reads CASSLEGRIYGYTF. CDR3 sequence (DNA): TGTGCCAGCAGCTTGGAGGGACGGATCTATGGCTACACCTTC.

This chain connects TRBV11-2 to TRBJ2-7, with D unresolved. V was clipped by 0 bases and J by 8 bases, with 14 bases between them. CDR1 and CDR2 from the germline V gene are SGHAT and FQNNGV. CDR3 length: 14 amino acids. The CDR3 loop reads CASSLDLPYGKQYF. For the CDR3, the DNA is TGTGCCAGCAGCTTAGATCTTCCTTATGGAAAGCAGTACTTC.

In its sample, this clonotype was seen many times. The chain combines TRBV28 with TRBJ2-5, with TRBD2 identical over 10 bases. This CDR3 is built from 17 residues. The germline gives CDR1 MDHEN, CDR2 SYDVKM. Unmatched junction bases numbered 13, after V lost 2 bases and J lost 7 bases. The CDR3 DNA follows: TGTGCCAGCAGTTTACGGGTTCGGGCTAGCGGGAGTTGGACCCAGTACTTC. It specifies CASSLRVRASGSWTQYF.

In this sample, this clonotype turned up a few times. The genes are TRBV27 and TRBJ2-7, with 9 bases identical to TRBD1. This CDR3 has 13 residues. The germline V gene encodes CDR1 MNHEY and CDR2 SMNVEV (reference sequence). With V trimmed by 6 bases and J by 4 bases, 4 bases remained unmatched. The DNA for the CDR3 is TGTGCCAGCAGGAAGGACAGGGGTTACGAGCAGTACTTC. Protein: CASRKDRGYEQYF.

This clonotype was detected a few times. The chain recombines TRBV20-1 with TRBJ1-5; 9 nucleotides align to TRBD1. J was trimmed by 6 bases and V by 5 bases; bases with no gene match: 5. Germline loops: CDR1 DFQATT, CDR2 SNEGSKA (reference sequence). The CDR3 has 13 residues. The CDR3 loop reads CSAAGTGLQPQHF. CDR3 bases: TGCAGTGCTGCCGGGACAGGGCTTCAGCCCCAGCATTTT.

This clonotype was counted many times. The gene calls are TRBV7-2 and TRBJ2-7; 7 nucleotides match TRBD2. Germline trimming cut 2 bases from V and 0 bases from J; bases unmatched to any gene: 1. Germline CDR1 and CDR2: SGHTA and FQGNSA. This CDR3 contains 14 residues. The chain's CDR3 is CASSLTSDSYEQYF. In DNA form, the CDR3 reads TGTGCCAGCAGCTTAACTAGCGACTCCTACGAGCAGTACTTC.

The chain links TRBV9 to TRBJ2-1; tentative D call: TRBD1 (7 bases). Germline CDR1 is SGDLS and CDR2 is YYNGEE. The CDR3 runs to 13 residues. V was shortened by 1 base and J by 8 bases, with 10 bases between the two germline ends. Written as DNA, the CDR3 is TGTGCCAGCAGCGTATCAGGGGGGCATGAGCAGTTCTTC. Amino acid sequence: CASSVSGGHEQFF.

The genes are TRBV30 and TRBJ2-3, with 7 bases that match TRBD1. Unmatched junction bases numbered 5, after V lost 0 bases and J lost 5 bases. Germline V CDR1 and CDR2: GTSNPN, SVGIG (reference sequence). This CDR3 has 14 residues. Here the CDR3 DNA reads TGTGCCTGGAGTGTAAAAGGGGGCGTAGATACGCAGTATTTT. Its protein is CAWSVKGGVDTQYF.

The V call is TRBV19, the J call TRBJ1-1, with no clear D. Germline V CDR1 and CDR2: LNHDA, SQIVND (reference sequence). The CDR3 is 14 residues long. V dropped 11 bases and J dropped 0 bases, with 16 bases sitting between them. CDR3 residues: CASGPHPVNTEAFF. CDR3 DNA: TGTGCCTCGGGCCCACACCCAGTGAACACTGAAGCTTTCTTT.

In this sample, this clonotype turned up many times. The DNA of the CDR3 is TGTGCCAGCAGTCAGACAGGGGATTCCTACGAGCAGTACTTC. It codes for CASSQTGDSYEQYF. The chain couples TRBV12-3 or TRBV12-4 to TRBJ2-7, with 8 bases lining up with TRBD1. V was pared by 5 bases and J by 1 base, with 4 bases of the junction left unmatched. The CDR3 extends over 14 amino acids.

This clonotype has a single count. A much bigger clone sits one base away, suggesting this may be a read error. The gene calls are TRBV28 and TRBJ1-2; 10 positions agree with TRBD1. The CDR3 loop spans 14 amino acids. With V trimmed by 6 bases and J by 4 bases, 5 bases remained unmatched. CDR1 and CDR2 from the germline V gene are MDHEN and SYDVKM. The CDR3 sequence is CASRVTGGGYGYTF. The DNA of the CDR3 is TGTGCCAGCAGGGTGACAGGGGGCGGCTATGGCTACACCTTC.

J is TRBJ1-1 and V is TRBV6-1; D may be TRBD1 (5 bases). Trimming stripped 11 bases from V and 0 bases from J, with 19 bases between. Germline-derived CDR1 and CDR2 are MNHNS and SASEGT. This CDR3 has 15 amino acids. The chain's CDR3 is CAADGAGAVNTEAFF. The DNA for the CDR3 is TGTGCCGCGGATGGAGCCGGGGCGGTGAACACTGAAGCTTTCTTT.

Ten or more counts support this clonotype. V gene TRBV12-3 or TRBV12-4 combines with J gene TRBJ1-2; D remains ambiguous. Trimming removed 6 bases from V and 8 bases from J, with 16 bases in between. CDR3 length: 13 amino acids. The CDR3 reads CASSTGEARGYTF. DNA for the CDR3: TGTGCCAGCAGCACGGGTGAAGCCAGAGGCTACACCTTC.

For this clonotype: A clone one base away is much larger, so this may be a read error. The rearrangement links TRBV6-9 to TRBJ2-7; D perhaps matches TRBD2 (5 bases). Germline CDR1 and CDR2: MNHGY and SVAAGI. This CDR3 contains 14 residues. The V and J ends lost 3 bases and 1 base respectively, with 10 bases between them. The CDR3, as DNA: TGTGCCAGCAGTTACCCTGCGGGTTCCTACGAGCAGTACTTC. It codes for CASSYPAGSYEQYF.

There are a few counts of this clonotype. The chain is built from TRBV5-8 and TRBJ2-7; TRBD1 aligns across 9 bases. CDR3 length equals 14 residues. The V and J ends lost 3 bases and 3 bases, in that order; junction bases with no gene match: 4. Germline V gene data show CDR1 as SGHTS and CDR2 as YDEGEE. Here the CDR3 reads CASSYGTGFYEQYF. CDR3 coding DNA: TGTGCCAGCAGCTATGGGACAGGGTTCTACGAGCAGTACTTC.

This clonotype was picked up many times. This chain links TRBV2 with TRBJ2-2; unclear D gene. The CDR3 extends over 13 amino acids. Germline V gives CDR1 SNHLY, CDR2 FYNNEI. Trimming removed 6 bases from V and 3 bases from J, with 8 bases in between. CDR3 nucleotides: TGTGCCAGCAGCCCCGCCGACACCGGGGAGCTGTTTTTT. This encodes CASSPADTGELFF.

The chain joins TRBV6-1 to TRBJ2-5; D is unresolved. Trimming removed 6 bases at V and 5 bases at J, with 22 bases between. The germline CDR1 and CDR2 sequences are MNHNS and SASEGT. The CDR3 is made up of 16 amino acids. Here the CDR3 reads CASSFSKGLRLETQYF. CDR3 sequence (DNA): TGTGCCAGCAGCTTTAGTAAGGGCTTAAGGTTGGAGACCCAGTACTTC.

This clonotype was detected only a few times. The genes are TRBV20-1 and TRBJ2-5; no reliable D call. Germline CDR1 and CDR2: DFQATT and SNEGSKA (reference sequence). This CDR3 is 14 amino acids long. V was shortened by 3 bases and J by 5 bases, with 16 bases between the two germline ends. The CDR3, as DNA: TGCAGTGCTAGGGGTTTTAGGCAAGGGGAGACCCAGTACTTC. Translating gives CSARGFRQGETQYF.

Only a few counts were recorded for this clonotype. The chain uses TRBV29-1 and TRBJ2-5; D not resolved. V lost 5 bases, J lost 5 bases, and 9 bases lay in between. CDR3 length: 11 residues. Germline CDR1 is SQVTM and CDR2 is ANQGSEA. This chain's CDR3 is CSVPLGETQYF. In DNA, the CDR3 is TGCAGCGTTCCTTTAGGGGAGACCCAGTACTTC.